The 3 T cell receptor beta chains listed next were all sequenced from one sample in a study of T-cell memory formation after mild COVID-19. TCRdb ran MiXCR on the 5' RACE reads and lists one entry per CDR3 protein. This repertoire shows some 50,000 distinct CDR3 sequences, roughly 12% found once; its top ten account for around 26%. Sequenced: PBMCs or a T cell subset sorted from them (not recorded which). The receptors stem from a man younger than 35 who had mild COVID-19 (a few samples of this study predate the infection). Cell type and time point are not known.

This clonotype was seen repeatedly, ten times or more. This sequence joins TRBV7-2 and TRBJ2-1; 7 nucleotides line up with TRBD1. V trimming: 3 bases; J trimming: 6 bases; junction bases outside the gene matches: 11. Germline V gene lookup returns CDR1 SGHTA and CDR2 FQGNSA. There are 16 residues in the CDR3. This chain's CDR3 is CASSFYRGSAFNEQFF. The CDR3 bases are TGTGCCAGCAGCTTCTACAGGGGTTCCGCTTTCAATGAGCAGTTCTTC.

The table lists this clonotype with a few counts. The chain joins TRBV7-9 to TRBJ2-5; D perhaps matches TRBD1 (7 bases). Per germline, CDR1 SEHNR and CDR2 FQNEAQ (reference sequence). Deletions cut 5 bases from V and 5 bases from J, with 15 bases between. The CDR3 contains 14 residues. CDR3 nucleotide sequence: TGTGCCAGCAGCCAAGCCGCAGGGGGGGAGACCCAGTACTTC. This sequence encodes CASSQAAGGETQYF.

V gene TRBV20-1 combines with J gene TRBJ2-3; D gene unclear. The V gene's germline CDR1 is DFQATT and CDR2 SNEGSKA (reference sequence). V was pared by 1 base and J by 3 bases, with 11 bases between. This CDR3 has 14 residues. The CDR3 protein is CSARAPRLTDTQYF. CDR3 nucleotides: TGCAGTGCTAGAGCCCCTCGGTTGACAGATACGCAGTATTTT.